This TCR beta chain was sequenced for a study of CD8 T cells in Susac syndrome. This CDR3 comprises 15 residues. Per germline, CDR1 SGHAT and CDR2 FQDESV (reference sequence). V lost 6 bases and J 3 bases, leaving 14 bases between the germline ends. An amount of RNA that ranged from roughly 0.45 to 1 ug was reverse transcribed with random hexamers. MiXCR was run by TCRdb on the immunoSEQ multiplex PCR reads, yielding one entry per CDR3 protein. The sample consists of about 200,000 distinct CDR3 sequences, approximately 95% of them appearing once. The specimen sequenced was CD4+ T cells from PBMCs. The receptor was isolated from a human donor in good health. The V and J genes are TRBV11-1 and TRBJ2-2, with D perhaps matching TRBD1 (6 bases). The CDR3 DNA reads as TGTGCCAGCAGAGGGGGACCACTCGACACCGGGGAGCTGTTTTTT. Its translation: CASRGGPLDTGELFF.